This record concerns one T cell receptor beta chain sequence. The sample originates from a study of technical replicates of blood from a few donors. Generated by immunoSEQ multiplex PCR, the TCRdb table keeps only in-frame clones and is missing some. In the table there are 81,000 or so clones, 90% to 98% of which are singletons. Germline V gene lookup returns CDR1 SGHAT and CDR2 FQNNGV. The CDR3 covers 16 residues. The V gene end was trimmed by 5 bases and the J gene end by 2 bases; junction bases not matched to a gene: 10. The TCR was taken from a human donor in good health. The sequenced sample consisted of T cells isolated from PBMCs. The V and J genes are TRBV11-2 and TRBJ2-5; 8 bases line up with TRBD1. This CDR3 reads CASSPPRQGLQETQYF. CDR3 nucleotide sequence: TGTGCCAGCAGCCCTCCGAGACAGGGGCTTCAAGAGACCCAGTACTTC.